Following are 32 T cell receptor beta chains from one sample sequenced in a study of CD4 T cells in relation to SARS-CoV-2 and coronaviruses. Their specific antigens are unknown. The data were produced by immunoSEQ multiplex PCR, yet TCRdb's version contains in-frame clones alone and is incomplete. This table holds about 41,000 clones, around 82% found once. The specimen was naive CD4+ T cells from PBMCs, cultured in vitro. Subset indicated: naive CD4+ T cells isolated by negative enrichment. These receptors came from an adult with COVID-19.

The rearrangement joins TRBV9 to TRBJ2-1; 11 nucleotides match TRBD2. J lost 4 bases, V lost 3 bases, and 6 bases had no gene match. The CDR3 consists of 16 residues. From germline, CDR1 is SGDLS and CDR2 YYNGEE. The CDR3 sequence: CASSAEGLAGYNEQFF. CDR3 nucleotide sequence: TGTGCCAGCAGCGCAGAAGGACTAGCGGGTTACAATGAGCAGTTCTTC.

The chain employs TRBV28 and TRBJ2-5; TRBD2 aligns across 8 bases. Germline CDR1 reads MDHEN; CDR2 reads SYDVKM. This CDR3 contains 15 residues. V was pared by 5 bases and J by 4 bases, with 9 bases of the junction left unmatched. In DNA form, the CDR3 reads TGTGCCAGCAGTGGGGGACTAGTAGGGATAGAGACCCAGTACTTC. It is translated as CASSGGLVGIETQYF.

This clone has more than one count but fewer than ten. The chain is built from TRBV7-9 and TRBJ2-7; TRBD1 aligns across 9 bases. The CDR3 covers 15 residues. Trimming at V came to 5 bases and at J to 2 bases, leaving 7 bases not matched to a gene. Germline V gene sequence: CDR1 SEHNR, CDR2 FQNEAQ (reference sequence). The chain's CDR3 is CASSNPRDRAYEQYF. The CDR3 DNA reads as TGTGCCAGCAGCAACCCCCGGGACAGGGCCTACGAGCAGTACTTC. Using reference TRBV7-9 and TRBJ2-7 for the parts outside the CDR3, the full variable domain is DTGVSQNPRHKITKRGQNVTFRCDPISEHNRLYWYRQTLGQGPEFLTYFQNEAQLEKSRLLSDRFSAERPKGSFSTLEIQRTEQGDSAMYLCASSNPRDRAYEQYFGPGTRLTVT.

The rearrangement joins TRBV10-2 to TRBJ1-1, with D possibly TRBD1 on 5 matching bases. Germline CDR1 reads WSHSY; CDR2 reads SAAADI. This CDR3 region has 13 residues. Trimming left V 4 bases short and J 5 bases short, with 11 bases between. The CDR3 sequence: CASSVQGPTEAFF. CDR3 DNA: TGCGCCAGCAGTGTGCAGGGCCCGACTGAAGCTTTCTTT.

This clone is a singleton in its sample. This rearrangement joins TRBV4-1 to TRBJ2-7, with 7 bases lining up with TRBD1. J was trimmed by 3 bases and V by 1 base; bases with no gene match: 12. From germline, CDR1 is MGHRA and CDR2 YSYEKL. The CDR3 is made up of 17 amino acids. CDR3 amino acids: CASSQVQGKDRRYEQYF. The DNA for the CDR3 is TGCGCCAGCAGCCAAGTCCAAGGAAAGGACAGGCGCTACGAGCAGTACTTC.

J is TRBJ2-1 and V is TRBV5-4; D possibly corresponds to TRBD2 (6 bases). Germline V lookup: CDR1 SGHNT, CDR2 YYREEE (reference sequence). V was cut by 2 bases and J by 0 bases, with 12 bases left in between. The CDR3 runs to 16 residues. The CDR3: CASSFNLGGSYNEQFF. The CDR3 coding sequence is TGTGCCAGCAGCTTTAACCTGGGAGGCTCCTACAATGAGCAGTTCTTC.

V gene TRBV2 combines with J gene TRBJ2-3, with unresolved D. CDR3 length equals 13 residues. V lost 6 bases to trimming and J lost 2 bases, with 9 bases between them. Germline lookup yields CDR1 SNHLY and CDR2 FYNNEI. The CDR3 DNA follows: TGTGCCAGCAGCGAACAGATCACAGATACGCAGTATTTT. Translating it yields CASSEQITDTQYF.

The V and J genes are TRBV29-1 and TRBJ2-3; D is unresolved. Germline assignment: CDR1 SQVTM and CDR2 ANQGSEA. V was pared by 3 bases and J by 11 bases, with 12 bases between. The CDR3 covers 11 residues. This CDR3 is CSVENHDQQYF. The CDR3 bases are TGCAGCGTTGAGAACCACGACCAGCAGTATTTT.

The gene calls are TRBV5-1 and TRBJ1-1; TRBD1 matches at 7 bases. J lost 4 bases, V lost 3 bases, and 6 bases had no gene match. The CDR3 sequence is 14 residues long. The V gene's germline CDR1 is SGHRS and CDR2 YFSETQ. CDR3 loop: CASSWGAGGTEAFF. CDR3 bases: TGCGCCAGCAGCTGGGGGGCAGGGGGCACTGAAGCTTTCTTT.

This clone was seen only a few times. The CDR3 DNA sequence: TGCGCCAGCAGTGAGGGGACTAGCGGGGATCAAGAGACCCAGTACTTC. Translated: CASSEGTSGDQETQYF. The chain couples TRBV10-1 to TRBJ2-5, with TRBD2 matching over 13 bases. The V gene's germline CDR1 is WNHNN and CDR2 SYGVQD (reference sequence). Trimming at V came to 2 bases and at J to 2 bases, leaving 2 bases not matched to a gene. CDR3 length: 16 amino acids.

V usage is TRBV18 and J usage is TRBJ1-1; a weak D match, TRBD1 (5 bases). The CDR3 loop spans 13 amino acids. The germline CDR1 and CDR2 sequences are KGHSH and LQKENI. The germline V and J ends were trimmed by 6 bases and 1 base, with 9 bases remaining between them. The CDR3 DNA follows: TGTGCCAGCTCGCCCGGACAGAACACTGAAGCTTTCTTT. Protein product: CASSPGQNTEAFF.

This clone was recorded only once. The J gene is TRBJ2-3, the V gene TRBV6-2 or TRBV6-3; D is uncertain. CDR1 and CDR2 (germline): MNHEY, SVGEGT. V dropped 0 bases and J dropped 0 bases, with 7 bases sitting between them. The CDR3 covers 15 residues. CDR3: CASSYSMGSTDTQYF. Here the CDR3 DNA reads TGTGCCAGCAGTTACTCGATGGGTAGCACAGATACGCAGTATTTT.

The chain carries TRBV11-2 and TRBJ2-5, with D uncertain. Germline loops: CDR1 SGHAT, CDR2 FQNNGV. V gave up 4 bases and J gave up 5 bases, with 5 bases separating them. The CDR3 extends over 11 amino acids. The CDR3 DNA follows: TGTGCCAGCAGCTCCGTCGAGACCCAGTACTTC. Translated: CASSSVETQYF.

The chain recombines TRBV28 with TRBJ1-2; D perhaps matches TRBD1 (6 bases). The CDR3 has 15 residues. Germline V CDR1 and CDR2: MDHEN, SYDVKM. V was shortened by 9 bases and J by 8 bases, with 25 bases between the two germline ends. CDR3 DNA sequence: TGTGCCAGTAGCACCGTTAGGGGGGTGAGGGGAGGCTACACCTTC. Amino acid sequence: CASSTVRGVRGGYTF.

Written as DNA, the CDR3 is TGTGCCAGCCAGAGGGGTGGGATCGATGAGCAGTTCTTC. This encodes CASQRGGIDEQFF. The genes are TRBV7-9 and TRBJ2-1; D may match TRBD1 or TRBD2 (5 bases each). Germline-derived CDR1 and CDR2 are SEHNR and FQNEAQ (reference sequence). The CDR3 is 13 residues long. V was shortened by 8 bases and J by 8 bases, with 16 bases between the two germline ends. Supplemented by reference TRBV7-9 and TRBJ2-1, the full variable domain reads DTGVSQNPRHKITKRGQNVTFRCDPISEHNRLYWYRQTLGQGPEFLTYFQNEAQLEKSRLLSDRFSAERPKGSFSTLEIQRTEQGDSAMYLCASQRGGIDEQFFGPGTRLTVL.

The V gene is TRBV7-9, the J gene TRBJ2-3; 10 nucleotides align to TRBD2. V lost 8 bases and J lost 1; bases outside the gene matches: 3. This CDR3 has 14 residues. The V gene's germline CDR1 is SEHNR and CDR2 FQNEAQ (reference sequence). The CDR3 DNA is TGTGCCAGCGTTCTAGCGGGAGGCACAGATACGCAGTATTTT. Its translation is CASVLAGGTDTQYF.

The CDR3: CASSGDRGLAFF. In DNA, the CDR3 is TGTGCCAGCAGTGGGGACAGGGGGCTAGCTTTCTTT. V usage is TRBV25-1 and J usage is TRBJ1-1; the match to TRBD1 covers 12 bases. The CDR3 covers 12 residues. In germline, CDR1 is MGHDK, CDR2 SYGVNS. With 4 bases clipped from V and 10 bases from J, the junction kept 1 base outside the gene matches.

The chain is built from TRBV29-1 and TRBJ2-4, with 10 bases lining up with TRBD1. Germline values: CDR1 SQVTM, CDR2 ANQGSEA. The CDR3 extends over 17 amino acids. V dropped 5 bases and J dropped 6; count of bases not matched to a gene: 16. CDR3 coding DNA: TGCAGCGTTAAGGACAGGGGGGATCCGAGAGCAAGAAACATTCAGTACTTC. Encoded protein: CSVKDRGDPRARNIQYF.

This clone has a single count. CDR3: CATSTPAGEQFF. DNA for the CDR3: TGTGCCACCAGTACCCCCGCGGGTGAGCAGTTCTTC. The chain employs TRBV24-1 and TRBJ2-1; tentative D call: TRBD2 (5 bases). V gave up 6 bases and J gave up 9 bases, with 11 bases separating them. Germline CDR1 reads KGHDR; CDR2 reads SFDVKD. This CDR3 has 12 residues.

The gene calls are TRBV30 and TRBJ2-2, with D hard to call. This CDR3 comprises 12 residues. The germline gives CDR1 GTSNPN, CDR2 SVGIG (reference sequence). V lost 3 bases and J lost 8, with 10 bases in between. The CDR3 sequence: CAWSRFQGELFF. The CDR3 DNA reads as TGTGCCTGGAGCAGGTTTCAGGGGGAGCTGTTTTTT. The full variable domain, its missing parts supplied by reference TRBV30 and TRBJ2-2, is SQTIHQWPATLVQPVGSPLSLECTVEGTSNPNLYWYRQAAGRGLQLLFYSVGIGQISSEVPQNLSASRPQDRQFILSSKKLLLSDSGFYLCAWSRFQGELFFGEGSRLTVL.

The chain has TRBV9 and TRBJ1-5, with no clear D. CDR3 length: 13 residues. V gave up 0 bases and J gave up 5 bases, with 6 bases separating them. Germline V CDR1 and CDR2: SGDLS, YYNGEE. As DNA, the CDR3 is TGTGCCAGCAGCGTAGACCCAGATCAGCCCCAGCATTTT. Protein product: CASSVDPDQPQHF.

The chain employs TRBV7-3 and TRBJ2-1; 14 nucleotides align to TRBD2. J lost 10 bases, V lost 5 bases, and 7 bases had no gene match. The CDR3 is made up of 15 amino acids. Germline V gene sequence: CDR1 SGHTA, CDR2 FQGTGA. The CDR3 bases are TGTGCCAGCAGCCTGGGGACTAGCGGGAGTGGGGAGCAGTTCTTC. Its translation is CASSLGTSGSGEQFF.

The chain joins TRBV6-5 to TRBJ1-2, with 7 bases that match TRBD1. CDR3 length: 15 amino acids. Unmatched junction bases numbered 12, after V lost 7 bases and J lost 4 bases. CDR1 is MNHEY and CDR2 is SVGAGI in the germline V gene. CDR3 coding DNA: TGTGCCAGCAAGACCTCACGACAGGGTGGCTATGGCTACACCTTC. It yields the protein CASKTSRQGGYGYTF.

This chain uses TRBV5-1 with TRBJ2-1; 9 positions match TRBD2. V dropped 0 bases and J dropped 9; count of bases not matched to a gene: 7. From germline, CDR1 is SGHRS and CDR2 YFSETQ. This CDR3 is built from 15 residues. The CDR3 loop is CASSLEAGGPGEQFF. The CDR3 bases are TGCGCCAGCAGCTTGGAGGCGGGAGGGCCGGGTGAGCAGTTCTTC.

The V and J genes are TRBV30 and TRBJ1-1, with D hard to call. V gave up 5 bases and J gave up 0 bases, with 7 bases separating them. There are 12 residues in the CDR3. Germline CDR1 GTSNPN, CDR2 SVGIG (reference sequence). CDR3 in amino acids: CAWGGMNTEAFF. In nucleotides, the CDR3 is TGTGCCTGGGGAGGGATGAACACTGAAGCTTTCTTT.

This chain connects TRBV18 to TRBJ2-7; D is possibly TRBD1 (5 bases). Trimming stripped 6 bases from V and 2 bases from J, with 17 bases between. Germline values: CDR1 KGHSH, CDR2 LQKENI. This CDR3 is 15 amino acids long. As DNA, the CDR3 is TGTGCCAGCTCGTCTCCCCAGGGTCCGCCCTACGAGCAGTACTTC. Its translation is CASSSPQGPPYEQYF.

This clone was detected only a few times. This sequence joins TRBV7-6 and TRBJ2-2, with 8 bases fitting TRBD1. Looked up from germline, CDR1 is SGHVS and CDR2 is FNYEAQ. CDR3 size: 15 residues. J gave up 5 bases and V 5 bases, and 7 bases lay outside the gene matches. The CDR3: CASSRAGGRTGELFF. The DNA for the CDR3 is TGTGCCAGCAGCCGTGCAGGGGGCCGAACCGGGGAGCTGTTTTTT.

In this sample, this clone turned up a few times. This chain connects TRBV27 to TRBJ1-2; D gene uncertain. From germline, CDR1 is MNHEY and CDR2 SMNVEV (reference sequence). Trimming pared 2 bases from V and 2 bases from J, leaving 9 bases between. This CDR3 has 14 amino acids. CDR3 protein: CASSLQGNNYGYTF. As DNA, the CDR3 is TGTGCCAGCAGTTTACAAGGGAACAACTATGGCTACACCTTC.

The CDR3: CASSPRQAYSNQPQHF. The CDR3 nucleotides read TGTGCCAGCTCACCTCGACAGGCCTATAGCAATCAGCCCCAGCATTTT. This chain joins TRBV18 and TRBJ1-5; D may be TRBD1 (6 bases). The CDR3 extends over 16 amino acids. The germline V and J ends were trimmed by 3 bases and 0 bases, with 12 bases remaining between them. Germline CDR1 is KGHSH and CDR2 is LQKENI.

This clone was recorded only once. The chain couples TRBV28 to TRBJ2-7, with a tentative D call TRBD1 (6 bases). The CDR3 extends over 15 amino acids. The V gene's germline CDR1 is MDHEN and CDR2 SYDVKM. Trimming left V 5 bases short and J 1 base short, with 15 bases between. CDR3 nucleotides: TGTGCCAGCAGTCCATTACAGGGTCGGTCCTACGAGCAGTACTTC. Amino acid sequence: CASSPLQGRSYEQYF.

The rearrangement links TRBV29-1 to TRBJ2-1, with 16 positions matching TRBD2. V shed 7 bases and J 10 bases; nucleotides not matched to a gene: 10. The CDR3 runs 15 residues. Germline V gene lookup returns CDR1 SQVTM and CDR2 ANQGSEA. This CDR3 reads CSGSGTSGRVAEQFF. The CDR3 nucleotides are TGCAGCGGGTCCGGGACTAGCGGGAGGGTCGCCGAGCAGTTCTTC.

The J gene is TRBJ2-2, the V gene TRBV4-1, with unresolved D. This CDR3 region has 16 residues. Trimming cost V 4 bases and J 1 base, with 13 bases left between them. The germline V gene has CDR1 MGHRA and CDR2 YSYEKL. The CDR3: CASSRPGSLNTGELFF. CDR3 nucleotides: TGCGCCAGCAGCCGCCCAGGCAGCCTGAACACCGGGGAGCTGTTTTTT.